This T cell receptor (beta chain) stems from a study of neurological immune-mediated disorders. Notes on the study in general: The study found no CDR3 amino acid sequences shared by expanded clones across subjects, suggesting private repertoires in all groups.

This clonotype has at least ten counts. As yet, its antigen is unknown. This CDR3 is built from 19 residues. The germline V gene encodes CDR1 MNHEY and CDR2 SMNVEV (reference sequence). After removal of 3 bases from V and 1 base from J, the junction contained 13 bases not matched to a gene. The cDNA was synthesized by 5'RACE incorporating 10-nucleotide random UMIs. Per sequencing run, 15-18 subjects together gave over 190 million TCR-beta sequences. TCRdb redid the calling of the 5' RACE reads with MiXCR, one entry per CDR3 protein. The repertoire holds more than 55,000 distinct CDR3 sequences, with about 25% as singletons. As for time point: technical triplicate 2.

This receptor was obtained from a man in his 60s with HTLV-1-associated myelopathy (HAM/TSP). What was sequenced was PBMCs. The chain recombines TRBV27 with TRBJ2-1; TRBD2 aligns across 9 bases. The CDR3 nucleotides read TGTGCCAGCAGTTTTAAGCCTAGCGGGAATCGGGATTCCTACAATGAGCAGTTCTTC. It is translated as CASSFKPSGNRDSYNEQFF.